Listed here are 21 T cell receptor beta chains from one sample, sequenced in a study of cytomegalovirus exposure and HLA in healthy donors. Primers included in the PCR were 60 Vbeta and 13 Jbeta primers. Method: immunoSEQ multiplex PCR; TCRdb's copy keeps in-frame clones and lacks some. The sample lists some 190,000 clones, 85% to 90% occurring once. Input material: PBMCs. These receptors came from a woman aged 18-30 years in good health and CMV-seronegative.

J is TRBJ2-1 and V is TRBV9, with 9 nucleotides matching TRBD2. This CDR3 is built from 16 residues. Trimming took 4 bases from V and 3 from J; bases not matched to a gene: 8. In germline, CDR1 is SGDLS, CDR2 YYNGEE. The CDR3 nucleotides are TGTGCCAGCAGCCCACAGGCGGGAGGGAGCTACAATGAGCAGTTCTTC. Encoded protein: CASSPQAGGSYNEQFF.

The chain is built from TRBV6-1 and TRBJ2-7, with D perhaps TRBD2 (6 bases). The CDR3 runs 15 residues. The germline CDR1 and CDR2 sequences are MNHNS and SASEGT. Trimming cost V 3 bases and J 6 bases, with 18 bases left between them. CDR3 in amino acids: CASSDARARGSEQYF. In nucleotides, the CDR3 is TGTGCCAGCAGTGATGCCCGGGCCCGGGGGAGCGAGCAGTACTTC.

The V and J genes are TRBV18 and TRBJ1-1; D is uncertain. Germline CDR1 KGHSH, CDR2 LQKENI. Trimming cost V 2 bases and J 1 base, with 5 bases left between them. The CDR3 sequence is 13 residues long. This CDR3 is CASSPAGNTEAFF. The CDR3 bases are TGTGCCAGCTCACCAGCAGGGAACACTGAAGCTTTCTTT. The entire variable domain, with the rest obtained from reference TRBV18 and TRBJ1-1, is as follows: NAGVMQNPRHLVRRRGQEARLRCSPMKGHSHVYWYRQLPEEGLKFMVYLQKENIIDESGMPKERFSAEFPKEGPSILRIQQVVRGDSAAYFCASSPAGNTEAFFGQGTRLTVV.

The chain employs TRBV7-8 and TRBJ2-5; 8 bases match TRBD1. This CDR3 region has 14 residues. Germline-derived CDR1 and CDR2 are SGHVS and FQNEAQ. The junction had 7 bases not matched to a gene; V was cut back by 5 bases and J by 5 bases. Written as DNA, the CDR3 is TGTGCCAGCAGCGAGCAGGGGGCGCGGGAGACCCAGTACTTC. It is translated as CASSEQGARETQYF.

The chain employs TRBV19 and TRBJ2-2, with TRBD1 matching over 7 bases. The CDR3 extends over 13 amino acids. Per the germline V gene, CDR1 is LNHDA and CDR2 is SQIVND (reference sequence). The V segment lost 6 bases and the J segment 6 bases; nucleotides outside the gene matches: 4. In DNA form, the CDR3 reads TGTGCCAGTAGGGACAGGATCGCCGGGGAGCTGTTTTTT. It specifies CASRDRIAGELFF.

This clone was found once. The chain uses TRBV7-2 and TRBJ2-7; 9 bases map to TRBD2. This CDR3 is built from 16 residues. Germline CDR1 and CDR2: SGHTA and FQGNSA. The J segment lost 5 bases and the V segment lost 5 bases, leaving 13 bases of the junction unmatched. DNA for the CDR3: TGTGCCAGCAGCCCCGGTGGGCTAGCGGGACGGGACGAGCAGTACTTC. This translates into CASSPGGLAGRDEQYF.

V is TRBV30 and J is TRBJ2-1; weak D call: TRBD1 (6 bases). V was trimmed by 4 bases and J by 1 base, leaving 20 bases between them. The CDR3 runs to 17 residues. Germline loops: CDR1 GTSNPN, CDR2 SVGIG (reference sequence). CDR3 region: CAWTTKTGQVSYNEQFF. CDR3 nucleotides: TGTGCCTGGACCACCAAGACAGGTCAGGTGTCCTACAATGAGCAGTTCTTC.

The chain combines TRBV7-2 with TRBJ2-1; maybe TRBD2 (6 bases). Germline assignment: CDR1 SGHTA and CDR2 FQGNSA. The CDR3 has 12 amino acids. Trimming pared 3 bases from V and 9 bases from J, leaving 9 bases between. The chain's CDR3 is CASSFAGSEQFF. CDR3 sequence (DNA): TGTGCCAGCAGCTTTGCGGGGAGTGAGCAGTTCTTC. The complete variable domain, with remaining parts taken from reference TRBV7-2 and TRBJ2-1, reads GAGVSQSPSNKVTEKGKDVELRCDPISGHTALYWYRQSLGQGLEFLIYFQGNSAPDKSGLPSDRFSAERTGGSVSTLTIQRTQQEDSAVYLCASSFAGSEQFFGPGTRLTVL.

The chain recombines TRBV5-1 with TRBJ2-7; 7 nucleotides line up with TRBD2. CDR1 and CDR2 (germline): SGHRS, YFSETQ. V lost 4 bases to trimming and J lost 6 bases; unmatched junction nucleotides: 7. The CDR3 length is 13 residues. CDR3 sequence: CASSLDGEGEQYF. CDR3 bases: TGCGCCAGCAGCCTGGATGGGGAGGGCGAGCAGTACTTC.

This clone showed up just once. V gene TRBV7-9 combines with J gene TRBJ2-2; weak D call: TRBD1 (6 bases). This CDR3 region has 15 residues. The germline V gene encodes CDR1 SEHNR and CDR2 FQNEAQ (reference sequence). The ends were cut back, 3 bases at V and 3 bases at J, with 11 bases in the middle. DNA of the CDR3: TGTGCCAGCAGCTTTTCACAGGGCCACACCGGGGAGCTGTTTTTT. Its translation: CASSFSQGHTGELFF.

The CDR3 region has the DNA TGTGCCAGCAAGGGGCTTGGAGTTTCACCCCTCCACTTT. It yields the protein CASKGLGVSPLHF. The rearrangement links TRBV2 to TRBJ1-6; a weak D match, TRBD1 (5 bases). The CDR3 length is 13 residues. Between the trimmed V and J ends, which lost 7 bases and 9 bases, there was a span of 13 bases. Germline assignment: CDR1 SNHLY and CDR2 FYNNEI.

This clone was found once. The chain employs TRBV7-2 and TRBJ1-6; D remains ambiguous. CDR3 size: 14 residues. Germline V gene data show CDR1 as SGHTA and CDR2 as FQGNSA. Deletions cut 3 bases from V and 7 bases from J, with 10 bases between. In DNA form, the CDR3 reads TGTGCCAGCAGCTTCGGGGTAAAGAATTCACCCCTCCACTTT. Protein sequence: CASSFGVKNSPLHF.

The V call is TRBV29-1, the J call TRBJ1-5; no reliable D call. Germline V gene data show CDR1 as SQVTM and CDR2 as ANQGSEA. The CDR3 runs to 13 residues. V dropped 5 bases and J dropped 7 bases, with 15 bases sitting between them. CDR3 protein: CSVRSDWGQPQHF. CDR3 nucleotides: TGCAGCGTTCGGTCGGACTGGGGACAGCCCCAGCATTTT.

V is TRBV30 and J is TRBJ2-3, with 8 bases identical to TRBD2. Germline V gene lookup returns CDR1 GTSNPN and CDR2 SVGIG (reference sequence). V lost 1 base, J lost 4 bases, and 7 bases stayed unmatched. The CDR3 covers 15 residues. The CDR3: CAWSEMAGGPDTQYF. As DNA, the CDR3 is TGTGCCTGGAGTGAGATGGCGGGGGGTCCAGATACGCAGTATTTT.

The chain employs TRBV18 and TRBJ1-2, with no clear D. Germline CDR1 KGHSH, CDR2 LQKENI. CDR3 length: 15 amino acids. V was pared by 3 bases and J by 2 bases, with 13 bases between. CDR3 coding DNA: TGTGCCAGCTCACCTGGCTCAGGATTGAACTATGGCTACACCTTC. It codes for CASSPGSGLNYGYTF.

The chain couples TRBV20-1 to TRBJ1-2; no clear D gene. This CDR3 spans 11 amino acids. Deletions cut 6 bases from V and 4 bases from J, with 9 bases between. The germline CDR1 and CDR2 sequences are DFQATT and SNEGSKA (reference sequence). The DNA for the CDR3 is TGCAGTGCCCGAGAGCTCTATGGCTACACCTTC. This gives the protein CSARELYGYTF.

This chain connects TRBV5-1 to TRBJ2-1, with D possibly being TRBD2 (5 bases). This CDR3 region has 13 residues. Germline CDR1 reads SGHRS; CDR2 reads YFSETQ. Trimming pared 3 bases from V and 6 bases from J, leaving 10 bases between. For the CDR3, the DNA is TGCGCCAGCAGCTACGACGGAGGCAATGAGCAGTTCTTC. Residues: CASSYDGGNEQFF.

This rearrangement joins TRBV13 to TRBJ2-5; a weak D match, TRBD1 (5 bases). Between the trimmed V and J ends, which lost 4 bases and 2 bases, there was a span of 11 bases. The CDR3 covers 14 residues. Germline assignment: CDR1 PRHDT and CDR2 FYEKMQ (reference sequence). This CDR3 reads CASSSADRQETQYF. CDR3 DNA sequence: TGTGCCAGCAGCTCAGCCGACAGACAAGAGACCCAGTACTTC. Full variable domain (remainder filled in from reference TRBV13 and TRBJ2-5): AAGVIQSPRHLIKEKRETATLKCYPIPRHDTVYWYQQGPGQDPQFLISFYEKMQSDKGSIPDRFSAQQFSDYHSELNMSSLELGDSALYFCASSSADRQETQYFGPGTRLLVL.

This clone was observed a single time. The chain carries TRBV9 and TRBJ1-6, with D unclear. Germline V gene data show CDR1 as SGDLS and CDR2 as YYNGEE. This CDR3 is 18 amino acids long. V lost 0 bases, J lost 0 bases, and 13 bases lay in between. The CDR3 DNA reads as TGTGCCAGCAGCGTAGCTGGAGGAGATAACTCCTATAATTCACCCCTCCACTTT. Translated, it gives CASSVAGGDNSYNSPLHF.

V and J are TRBV19 and TRBJ1-1; TRBD1 matches 7 bases. Looked up from germline, CDR1 is LNHDA and CDR2 is SQIVND (reference sequence). With 3 bases clipped from V and 8 bases from J, the junction kept 9 bases outside the gene matches. This CDR3 region has 14 residues. The CDR3 DNA reads as TGTGCCAGTAGTATCACCGGGACAGAGTACGAAGCTTTCTTT. Its protein is CASSITGTEYEAFF.

The chain combines TRBV18 with TRBJ2-5, with no clear D. Germline V lookup: CDR1 KGHSH, CDR2 LQKENI. Trimming cost V 0 bases and J 5 bases, with 4 bases left between them. This CDR3 is 12 amino acids long. The CDR3 nucleotides read TGTGCCAGCTCACCACCGGGCGAGACCCAGTACTTC. Translation: CASSPPGETQYF. Full variable domain (rest looked up from reference TRBV18 and TRBJ2-5): NAGVMQNPRHLVRRRGQEARLRCSPMKGHSHVYWYRQLPEEGLKFMVYLQKENIIDESGMPKERFSAEFPKEGPSILRIQQVVRGDSAAYFCASSPPGETQYFGPGTRLLVL.